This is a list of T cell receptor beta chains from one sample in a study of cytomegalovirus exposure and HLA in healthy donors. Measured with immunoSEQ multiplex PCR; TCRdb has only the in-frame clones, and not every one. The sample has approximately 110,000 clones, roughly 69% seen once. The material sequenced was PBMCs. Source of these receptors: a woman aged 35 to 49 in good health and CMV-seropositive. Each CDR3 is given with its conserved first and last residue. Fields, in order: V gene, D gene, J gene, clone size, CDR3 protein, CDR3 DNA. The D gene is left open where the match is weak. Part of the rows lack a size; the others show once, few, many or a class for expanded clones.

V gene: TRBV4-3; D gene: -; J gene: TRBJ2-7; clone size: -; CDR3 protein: CASSQAAQGLDEQYF; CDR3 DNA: TGCGCCAGCAGCCAAGCGGCACAGGGTCTCGACGAGCAGTACTTC
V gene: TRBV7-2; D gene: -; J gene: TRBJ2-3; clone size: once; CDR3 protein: CASSLRGIDTQYF; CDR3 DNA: TGTGCCAGCAGCCTCCGGGGGATCGATACGCAGTATTTT
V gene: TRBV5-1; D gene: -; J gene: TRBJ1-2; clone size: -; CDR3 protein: CASSLGGPGNYGYTF; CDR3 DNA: TGCGCCAGCAGTCTAGGAGGGCCTGGGAACTATGGCTACACCTTC
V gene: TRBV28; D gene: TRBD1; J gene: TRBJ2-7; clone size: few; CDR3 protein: CASSFSGTGTYEQYF; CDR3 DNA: TGTGCCAGCAGTTTTAGTGGGACAGGGACCTACGAGCAGTACTTC
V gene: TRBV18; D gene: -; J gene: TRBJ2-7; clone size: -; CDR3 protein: CASSPGELSYEQYF; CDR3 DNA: TGTGCCAGCTCACCGGGAGAACTCTCCTACGAGCAGTACTTC
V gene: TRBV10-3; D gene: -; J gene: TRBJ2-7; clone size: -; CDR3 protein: CAISETGTYEQYF; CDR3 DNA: TGTGCCATCAGTGAGACAGGAACCTACGAGCAGTACTTC
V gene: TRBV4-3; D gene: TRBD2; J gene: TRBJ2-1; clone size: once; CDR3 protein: CASSYTSGDLDEQFF; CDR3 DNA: TGCGCCAGCAGCTACACTAGCGGGGACCTCGATGAGCAGTTCTTC
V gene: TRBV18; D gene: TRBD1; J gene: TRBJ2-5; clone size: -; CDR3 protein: CASSPRDREVETQYF; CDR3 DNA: TGTGCCAGCTCACCCCGGGACAGGGAGGTGGAGACCCAGTACTTC
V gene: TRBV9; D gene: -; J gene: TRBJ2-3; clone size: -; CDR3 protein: CASSVGDTQYF; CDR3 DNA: TGTGCCAGCAGCGTCGGTGATACGCAGTATTTT
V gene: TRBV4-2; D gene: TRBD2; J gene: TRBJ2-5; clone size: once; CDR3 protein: CASSQDGTSGGAETQYF; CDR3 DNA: TGTGCCAGCAGCCAAGATGGGACTAGCGGGGGGGCGGAGACCCAGTACTTC
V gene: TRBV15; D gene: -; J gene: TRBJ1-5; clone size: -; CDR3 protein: CATSRLFNQPQHF; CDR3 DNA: TGTGCCACCAGCAGACTCTTTAATCAGCCCCAGCATTTT
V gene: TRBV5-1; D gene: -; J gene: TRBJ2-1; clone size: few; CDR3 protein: CASSLRLAPLNEQFF; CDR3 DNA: TGCGCCAGCAGCTTGAGGCTAGCCCCCCTCAATGAGCAGTTCTTC
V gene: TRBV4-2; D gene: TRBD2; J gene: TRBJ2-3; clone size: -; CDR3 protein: CASSQDLAGGSTDTQYF; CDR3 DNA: TGTGCCAGCAGCCAAGACCTAGCGGGGGGGAGCACAGATACGCAGTATTTT
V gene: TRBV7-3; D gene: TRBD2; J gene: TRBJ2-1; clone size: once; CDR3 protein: CASSRGKSTQLAGTPEGEQFF; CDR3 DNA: TGTGCCAGCAGCCGAGGCAAGTCCACACAACTAGCGGGGACCCCTGAGGGTGAGCAGTTCTTC
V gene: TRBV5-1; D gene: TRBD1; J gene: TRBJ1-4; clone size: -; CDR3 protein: CASSLRGTGLSYEKLFF; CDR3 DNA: TGCGCCAGCAGCTTGAGGGGGACAGGCCTGTCGTATGAAAAACTGTTTTTT
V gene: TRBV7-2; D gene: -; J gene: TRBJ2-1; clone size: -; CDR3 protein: CASSLATGNHNEQFF; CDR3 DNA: TGTGCCAGCAGCTTAGCCACGGGTAACCACAATGAGCAGTTCTTC
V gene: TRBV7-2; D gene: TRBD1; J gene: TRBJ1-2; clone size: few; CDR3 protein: CASSLVSGGIYGYTF; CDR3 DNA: TGTGCCAGCAGCTTAGTTTCAGGGGGAATCTATGGCTACACCTTC
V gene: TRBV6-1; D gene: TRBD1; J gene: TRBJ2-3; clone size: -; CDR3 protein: CASNDRGMPDTQYF; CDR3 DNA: TGTGCCAGCAATGACAGGGGGATGCCAGATACGCAGTATTTT
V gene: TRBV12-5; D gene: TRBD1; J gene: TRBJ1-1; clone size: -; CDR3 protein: CASGSWGQKSEAFF; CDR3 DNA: TGTGCTAGTGGTTCGTGGGGACAGAAATCTGAAGCTTTCTTT
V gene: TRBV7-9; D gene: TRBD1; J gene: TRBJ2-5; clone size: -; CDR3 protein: CASSRRTGEETQYF; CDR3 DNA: TGTGCCAGCAGCCGCCGGACAGGGGAAGAGACCCAGTACTTC
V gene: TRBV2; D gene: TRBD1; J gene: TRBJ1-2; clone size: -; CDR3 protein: CASSFRQGAHNYGYTF; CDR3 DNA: TGTGCCAGCAGTTTCCGACAGGGGGCTCATAACTATGGCTACACCTTC
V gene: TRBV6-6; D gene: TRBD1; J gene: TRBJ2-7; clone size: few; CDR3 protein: CASSSRQGSSYEQYF; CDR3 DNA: TGTGCCAGCAGTTCTCGACAGGGAAGCTCCTACGAGCAGTACTTC
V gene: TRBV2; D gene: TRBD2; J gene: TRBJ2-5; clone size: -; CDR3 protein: CASSGGTSGGQETQYF; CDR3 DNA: TGTGCCAGCAGTGGGGGGACTAGCGGGGGCCAAGAGACCCAGTACTTC
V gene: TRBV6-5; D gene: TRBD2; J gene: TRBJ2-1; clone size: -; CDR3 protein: CASRLAGVYNEQFF; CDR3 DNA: TGTGCCAGCAGGCTAGCGGGGGTCTACAATGAGCAGTTCTTC
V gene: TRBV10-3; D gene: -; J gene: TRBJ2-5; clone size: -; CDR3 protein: CAISESQARTETQYF; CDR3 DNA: TGTGCCATCAGTGAGTCGCAGGCGAGAACGGAGACCCAGTACTTC
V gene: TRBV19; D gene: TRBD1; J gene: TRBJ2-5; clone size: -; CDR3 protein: CASSTGQGNQETQYF; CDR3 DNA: TGTGCCAGTAGTACGGGACAGGGGAACCAAGAGACCCAGTACTTC
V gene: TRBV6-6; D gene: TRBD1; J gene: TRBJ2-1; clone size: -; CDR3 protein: CASSGRTGNYNEQFF; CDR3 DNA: TGTGCCAGCAGTGGAAGGACAGGGAACTACAATGAGCAGTTCTTC
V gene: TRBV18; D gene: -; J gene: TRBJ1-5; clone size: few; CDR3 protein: CASSPGGAGNQPQHF; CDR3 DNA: TGTGCCAGCTCACCAGGAGGGGCCGGCAATCAGCCCCAGCATTTT
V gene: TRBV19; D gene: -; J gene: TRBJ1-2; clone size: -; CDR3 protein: CASSIVSGNYGYTF; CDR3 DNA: TGTGCCAGTAGTATAGTTTCAGGGAACTATGGCTACACCTTC
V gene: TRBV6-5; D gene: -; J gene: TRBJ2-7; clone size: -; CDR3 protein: CASSPTPGTYEQYF; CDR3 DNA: TGTGCCAGCAGTCCCACGCCCGGGACCTACGAGCAGTACTTC
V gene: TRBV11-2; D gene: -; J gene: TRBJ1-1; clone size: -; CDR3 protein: CASSVRMRDTEAFF; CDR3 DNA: TGTGCCAGCAGCGTTAGAATGAGAGACACTGAAGCTTTCTTT
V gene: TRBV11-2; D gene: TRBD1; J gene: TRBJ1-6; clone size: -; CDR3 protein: CASSSPRDSHSPLHF; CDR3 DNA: TGTGCCAGCAGCTCGCCCCGGGACAGCCATTCACCCCTCCACTTT
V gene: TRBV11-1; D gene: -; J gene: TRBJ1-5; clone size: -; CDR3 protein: CASSLFNNQPQHF; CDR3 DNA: TGTGCCAGCAGCCTATTCAACAATCAGCCCCAGCATTTT
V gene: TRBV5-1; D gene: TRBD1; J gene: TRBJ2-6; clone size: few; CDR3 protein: CASKGQGIPGANVLTF; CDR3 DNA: TGCGCCAGTAAAGGACAGGGGATTCCCGGGGCCAACGTCCTGACTTTC
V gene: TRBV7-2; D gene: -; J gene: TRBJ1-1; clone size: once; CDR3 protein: CASSRPGRATPEAFF; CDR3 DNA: TGTGCCAGCAGCCGACCCGGGAGGGCGACCCCCGAAGCTTTCTTT
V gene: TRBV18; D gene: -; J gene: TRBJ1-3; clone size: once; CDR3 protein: CASSPPGSSGNTIYF; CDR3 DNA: TGTGCCAGCTCACCGCCTGGGAGTTCTGGAAACACCATATATTTT
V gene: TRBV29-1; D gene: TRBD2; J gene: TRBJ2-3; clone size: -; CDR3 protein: CSVEVRSGGESTDTQYF; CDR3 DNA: TGCAGCGTTGAAGTTAGAAGCGGGGGGGAAAGCACAGATACGCAGTATTTT
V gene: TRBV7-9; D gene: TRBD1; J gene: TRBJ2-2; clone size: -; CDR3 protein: CASKDTGEGNTGELFF; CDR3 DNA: TGTGCCAGCAAAGATACAGGGGAAGGGAACACCGGGGAGCTGTTTTTT
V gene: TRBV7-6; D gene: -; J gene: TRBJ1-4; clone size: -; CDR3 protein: CASSSSNEKLFF; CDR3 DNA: TGTGCCAGCAGCTCTTCTAATGAAAAACTGTTTTTT
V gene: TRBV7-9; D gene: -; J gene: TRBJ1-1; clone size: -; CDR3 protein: CASSPQGRVGEAFF; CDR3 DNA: TGTGCCAGCAGTCCCCAGGGGCGCGTTGGTGAAGCTTTCTTT